This TCR beta chain was observed in a study of T cell responses to AZD1222 COVID-19 vaccine. The CDR3 has 12 residues. The ends were cut back, 4 bases at V and 0 bases at J, with 6 bases in the middle. Looked up from germline, CDR1 is GTSNPN and CDR2 is SVGIG (reference sequence). Study conclusions and caveats: Females outnumbered males among donors, who were mostly white British; clonal diversity was possibly underestimated. Repertoires were obtained solely post-peak T cell response. Per reports, nearly half of all spike-specific TCRs target regions that are unmutated in variants.

Notes on this clone: Its antigen is not identified.

The protocol was immunoSEQ multiplex PCR, while the TCRdb copy is restricted to in-frame clones and leaves out a portion. This repertoire shows about 150,000 clones, 87% found once; its top ten account for just over 9%. The clonotype was recovered from an adult who received the AZD1222 COVID-19 vaccine. The sample consisted of peripheral blood, taken 28 days after the second AZD1222 dose. This chain joins TRBV30 and TRBJ1-1; no clear D. The CDR3 protein is CAWKVMNTEAFF. Written as DNA, the CDR3 is TGTGCCTGGAAGGTCATGAACACTGAAGCTTTCTTT. The whole variable domain, remainder taken from reference TRBV30 and TRBJ1-1, is SQTIHQWPATLVQPVGSPLSLECTVEGTSNPNLYWYRQAAGRGLQLLFYSVGIGQISSEVPQNLSASRPQDRQFILSSKKLLLSDSGFYLCAWKVMNTEAFFGQGTRLTVV.